Sequencing of this T cell receptor (beta chain) was carried out in a study of blood T cells in healthy people across ages. A sample-barcoded 5' primer and a J-beta primer mix were used in a second PCR of roughly 7 to 11 cycles. Using its own MiXCR run on the 5' RACE reads, TCRdb lists one record per CDR3 protein. The sample records about 720,000 distinct CDR3 sequences, 20% to 25% being singletons. Points from the study as a whole: Reliance upon unsorted PBMCs precluded definitive naive versus antigen-experienced comparison.

The CDR3 consists of 15 residues. Trimming cost V 3 bases and J 6 bases; bases outside gene matches: 4. Germline assignment: CDR1 SGHNT and CDR2 YYREEE (reference sequence). This clonotype showed up just once. Its antigen remains unidentified. These data were also filed under a second study, of T cells of mothers and their children. Per that paper: Overlap in related mother-child pairs always slightly exceeded unrelated pairs, never significantly.

What was sequenced was blood. V is TRBV5-4 and J is TRBJ2-5; TRBD2 matches at 14 bases. This TCR came from a boy aged 5 to 17 in good health. CDR3 amino acids: CASSSGTSGSKTQYF. The CDR3 bases are TGTGCCAGCAGCTCCGGGACTAGCGGGAGTAAGACCCAGTACTTC.